Listed below are T cell receptor beta chains from one sample, sequenced in a study of T-cell memory formation after mild COVID-19. One entry per CDR3 protein results from TCRdb running MiXCR on the 5' RACE reads. The sample consists of 110,000 or so distinct CDR3 sequences, 22% of them appearing once. The material sequenced was PBMCs or a T cell subset sorted from them (not recorded which). These receptors all stem from a man aged 18-30 years who had mild COVID-19 (a few samples of this study predate the infection). Cell type and time point are not known. CDR3s include the opening cysteine and the closing phenylalanine or tryptophan. A D gene is named only where the DNA matches it firmly. Clone size is not always given. Where it is, it says once, few, many or a class for expanded clones.

d_call: -
v_call: TRBV7-9
clone_size: -
j_call: TRBJ1-1
cdr3_aa: CASSPTGLNTEAFF
cdr3_nt: TGTGCCAGCAGCCCGACAGGTTTGAACACTGAAGCTTTCTTT

d_call: TRBD1
v_call: TRBV27
clone_size: few
j_call: TRBJ1-2
cdr3_aa: CATTGQGDYGYTF
cdr3_nt: TGTGCCACTACAGGACAGGGGGACTATGGCTACACCTTC

d_call: -
v_call: TRBV10-3
clone_size: few
j_call: TRBJ2-5
cdr3_aa: CAISGSAFQETQYF
cdr3_nt: TGTGCCATCAGTGGATCGGCCTTCCAAGAGACCCAGTACTTC

d_call: -
v_call: TRBV5-5
clone_size: -
j_call: TRBJ2-2
cdr3_aa: CASSSGELFF
cdr3_nt: TGTGCCAGCAGCTCCGGGGAGCTGTTTTTT

d_call: -
v_call: TRBV4-3
clone_size: few
j_call: TRBJ2-2
cdr3_aa: CASSQEAGQGGTGELFF
cdr3_nt: TGCGCCAGCAGCCAAGAGGCGGGGCAGGGAGGTACCGGGGAGCTGTTTTTT

d_call: -
v_call: TRBV15
clone_size: -
j_call: TRBJ1-5
cdr3_aa: CATSSQGNSNQPQHF
cdr3_nt: TGTGCCACCAGCTCTCAGGGAAATAGCAATCAGCCCCAGCATTTT

d_call: -
v_call: TRBV11-2
clone_size: -
j_call: TRBJ2-3
cdr3_aa: CASSLGFDTQYF
cdr3_nt: TGTGCCAGCAGCTTAGGTTTTGATACGCAGTATTTT

d_call: -
v_call: TRBV4-1
clone_size: few
j_call: TRBJ1-5
cdr3_aa: CASSLTGLSQPQHF
cdr3_nt: TGCGCCAGCAGCCTTACAGGGTTAAGTCAGCCCCAGCATTTT

d_call: TRBD2
v_call: TRBV11-2
clone_size: few
j_call: TRBJ2-3
cdr3_aa: CASSLGGGDSDTQYF
cdr3_nt: TGTGCCAGCAGCTTAGGTGGGGGGGACTCGGATACGCAGTATTTT

d_call: -
v_call: TRBV28
clone_size: few
j_call: TRBJ2-1
cdr3_aa: CASEDGGPPNNEQFF
cdr3_nt: TGTGCCAGCGAGGATGGGGGGCCACCAAACAATGAGCAGTTCTTC

d_call: -
v_call: TRBV6-2/TRBV6-3
clone_size: -
j_call: TRBJ1-3
cdr3_aa: CASSITGTPTSGNTIYF
cdr3_nt: TGTGCCAGCAGTATAACCGGGACACCGACCTCTGGAAACACCATATATTTT

d_call: -
v_call: TRBV7-9
clone_size: -
j_call: TRBJ2-1
cdr3_aa: CASSLDPGGFEQFF
cdr3_nt: TGTGCCAGCAGCTTGGACCCAGGGGGGTTTGAGCAGTTCTTC

d_call: -
v_call: TRBV2
clone_size: few
j_call: TRBJ2-7
cdr3_aa: CASSAITGQGLYEQYF
cdr3_nt: TGTGCCAGCAGTGCAATTACAGGTCAGGGGCTCTACGAGCAGTACTTC

d_call: -
v_call: TRBV20-1
clone_size: -
j_call: TRBJ2-1
cdr3_aa: CSARGGAGVVGNEQFF
cdr3_nt: TGCAGTGCTAGAGGGGGTGCAGGGGTAGTGGGCAATGAGCAGTTCTTC

d_call: TRBD1
v_call: TRBV19
clone_size: -
j_call: TRBJ2-7
cdr3_aa: CASRPTGGYEQYF
cdr3_nt: TGTGCCAGTAGACCGACAGGGGGGTACGAGCAGTACTTC

d_call: TRBD1
v_call: TRBV19
clone_size: -
j_call: TRBJ1-5
cdr3_aa: CASSIVRTGGYQPQHF
cdr3_nt: TGTGCCAGTAGTATAGTAAGAACAGGGGGATATCAGCCCCAGCATTTT

d_call: -
v_call: TRBV7-9
clone_size: few
j_call: TRBJ1-1
cdr3_aa: CASSLGDGLNTEAFF
cdr3_nt: TGTGCCAGCAGCTTAGGGGACGGATTGAACACTGAAGCTTTCTTT

d_call: TRBD1
v_call: TRBV29-1
clone_size: -
j_call: TRBJ2-2
cdr3_aa: CSVETGEGQGRTNTGELFF
cdr3_nt: TGCAGCGTTGAAACCGGCGAGGGACAGGGTAGAACGAACACCGGGGAGCTGTTTTTT

d_call: TRBD1
v_call: TRBV2
clone_size: few
j_call: TRBJ1-4
cdr3_aa: CASRVDGTDEKLFF
cdr3_nt: TGTGCCAGCAGAGTTGACGGGACAGACGAAAAACTGTTTTTT

d_call: TRBD1
v_call: TRBV7-6
clone_size: few
j_call: TRBJ1-6
cdr3_aa: CASSSTGTGYSPLHF
cdr3_nt: TGTGCCAGCAGCTCTACCGGGACAGGGTATTCACCCCTCCACTTT

d_call: TRBD2
v_call: TRBV7-9
clone_size: few
j_call: TRBJ2-5
cdr3_aa: CASSLLTPGTSGERGIEETQYF
cdr3_nt: TGTGCCAGCAGCCTCCTAACCCCCGGGACTAGCGGGGAGAGGGGTATCGAAGAGACCCAGTACTTC

d_call: TRBD1
v_call: TRBV27
clone_size: few
j_call: TRBJ2-5
cdr3_aa: CASSRGLLETQYF
cdr3_nt: TGTGCCAGCTCTAGGGGGCTTTTGGAGACCCAGTACTTC

d_call: -
v_call: TRBV3-1
clone_size: -
j_call: TRBJ2-5
cdr3_aa: CASSGRGLETQYF
cdr3_nt: TGTGCCAGCAGCGGCAGGGGTTTGGAGACCCAGTACTTC

d_call: -
v_call: TRBV4-3
clone_size: few
j_call: TRBJ1-5
cdr3_aa: CASSQGYLVGNQPQHF
cdr3_nt: TGCGCCAGCAGCCAAGGTTATCTGGTAGGCAATCAGCCCCAGCATTTT

d_call: -
v_call: TRBV6-6
clone_size: few
j_call: TRBJ1-1
cdr3_aa: CASSYSPATEAFF
cdr3_nt: TGTGCCAGCAGTTACTCTCCGGCCACTGAAGCTTTCTTT

d_call: -
v_call: TRBV5-5
clone_size: -
j_call: TRBJ1-1
cdr3_aa: CASSFTGRTNTEAFF
cdr3_nt: TGTGCCAGCAGCTTTACGGGACGGACGAACACTGAAGCTTTCTTT

d_call: -
v_call: TRBV5-1
clone_size: -
j_call: TRBJ2-7
cdr3_aa: CASRTDRSQQYF
cdr3_nt: TGCGCCAGTCGGACAGATCGGAGTCAGCAGTACTTC

d_call: TRBD2
v_call: TRBV20-1
clone_size: -
j_call: TRBJ2-5
cdr3_aa: CSPRKGTGGGAAQETQYF
cdr3_nt: TGCAGTCCCCGTAAGGGGACGGGCGGGGGGGCCGCACAAGAGACCCAGTACTTC

d_call: -
v_call: TRBV4-1
clone_size: -
j_call: TRBJ2-7
cdr3_aa: CASSQPGTGIGEQYF
cdr3_nt: TGCGCCAGCAGCCAACCGGGAACAGGGATAGGCGAGCAGTACTTC

d_call: TRBD1
v_call: TRBV9
clone_size: -
j_call: TRBJ2-3
cdr3_aa: CASSARTGGGTDTQYF
cdr3_nt: TGTGCCAGCAGCGCCCGGACAGGAGGAGGCACAGATACGCAGTATTTT

d_call: -
v_call: TRBV13
clone_size: -
j_call: TRBJ1-2
cdr3_aa: CASSPLPPGTVLLNYTF
cdr3_nt: TGTGCCAGCAGCCCCCTCCCGCCGGGAACGGTGCTCCTAAACTACACCTTC

d_call: -
v_call: TRBV7-8
clone_size: -
j_call: TRBJ1-1
cdr3_aa: CASSPHRLQGNTEAFF
cdr3_nt: TGTGCCAGCAGCCCACACAGGCTACAGGGGAACACTGAAGCTTTCTTT

d_call: -
v_call: TRBV7-2
clone_size: -
j_call: TRBJ1-2
cdr3_aa: CASTLLFRDYGYTF
cdr3_nt: TGTGCCAGCACTCTCCTCTTCAGGGACTATGGCTACACCTTC

d_call: -
v_call: TRBV6-2/TRBV6-3
clone_size: many
j_call: TRBJ2-2
cdr3_aa: CASSARPTGELFF
cdr3_nt: TGTGCCAGCAGTGCCCGCCCCACCGGGGAGCTGTTTTTT

d_call: -
v_call: TRBV6-5
clone_size: -
j_call: TRBJ2-2
cdr3_aa: CASSAPQGNTGELFF
cdr3_nt: TGTGCCAGCAGTGCGCCCCAAGGGAACACCGGGGAGCTGTTTTTT